The entry below gives a single TCR beta chain sequence along with its context. The data derive from a study of blood T cell repertoires in COVID-19. Assay: immunoSEQ multiplex PCR; the TCRdb copy retains only in-frame clones and omits some. The sample includes some 87,000 clones, around 80% of them seen just once. This CDR3 has 13 residues. Germline CDR1 and CDR2: KGHSH and LQKENI. V lost 3 bases and J 5 bases, leaving 8 bases between the germline ends. Specimen: peripheral blood. The TCR originated in a human donor in a cohort sampled during active COVID-19. V usage is TRBV18 and J usage is TRBJ1-5; no firm D call. The CDR3 protein is CASSPGVDQPQHF. The CDR3 DNA follows: TGTGCCAGCTCACCGGGAGTGGATCAGCCCCAGCATTTT.